One sample yielded the 3 T cell receptor beta chains listed below, sequenced in a study of blood T cell repertoires in COVID-19. TCRdb's table, derived via immunoSEQ multiplex PCR, lists solely in-frame clones and lacks some. Of 110,000 to 150,000 clones listed, 75% to 85% are singletons. The specimen was peripheral blood. These receptors all come from a man between 70 and 80 years old who had recovered from COVID-19.

The sample holds a few counts of this clone. The chain is built from TRBV19 and TRBJ2-5, with TRBD2 as a possible D gene (7 bases). V shed 6 bases and J shed 4 bases, with 12 bases lying between them. Germline V gene data show CDR1 as LNHDA and CDR2 as SQIVND (reference sequence). The CDR3 has 13 residues. The chain's CDR3 is CASRRGGGETQYF. The CDR3 DNA follows: TGTGCCAGTAGAAGAGGGGGGGGAGAGACCCAGTACTTC.

This rearrangement joins TRBV27 to TRBJ2-1; 14 bases line up with TRBD2. Trimming cost V 5 bases and J 9 bases; bases outside gene matches: 12. This CDR3 comprises 17 residues. CDR1 and CDR2 (germline): MNHEY, SMNVEV (reference sequence). CDR3 sequence reads: CASSTNPGLAGVGEQFF. The CDR3, as DNA: TGTGCCAGCAGTACTAATCCGGGACTAGCGGGAGTTGGTGAGCAGTTCTTC.

This chain joins TRBV5-1 and TRBJ2-3; maybe TRBD1 (5 bases). The CDR3 consists of 14 residues. Looked up from germline, CDR1 is SGHRS and CDR2 is YFSETQ. V shed 3 bases and J shed 2 bases, with 10 bases lying between them. The CDR3 sequence: CASSSGQSTDTQYF. DNA of the CDR3: TGCGCCAGCAGCTCAGGACAATCCACAGATACGCAGTATTTT. The full variable domain, in which reference TRBV5-1 and TRBJ2-3 provide the parts outside the CDR3, is KAGVTQTPRYLIKTRGQQVTLSCSPISGHRSVSWYQQTPGQGLQFLFEYFSETQRNKGNFPGRFSGRQFSNSRSEMNVSTLELGDSALYLCASSSGQSTDTQYFGPGTRLTVL.